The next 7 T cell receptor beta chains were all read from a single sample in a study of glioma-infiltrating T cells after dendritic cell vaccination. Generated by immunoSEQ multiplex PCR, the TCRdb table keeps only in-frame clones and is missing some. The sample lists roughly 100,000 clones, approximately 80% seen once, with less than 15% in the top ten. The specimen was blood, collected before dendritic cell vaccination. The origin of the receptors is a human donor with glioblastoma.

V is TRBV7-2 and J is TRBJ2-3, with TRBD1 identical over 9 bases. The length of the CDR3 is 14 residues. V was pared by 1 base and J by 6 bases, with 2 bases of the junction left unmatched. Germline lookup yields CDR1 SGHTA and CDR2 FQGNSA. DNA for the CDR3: TGTGCCAGCAGCTTAGAACAGGGGGCGGATACGCAGTATTTT. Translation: CASSLEQGADTQYF.

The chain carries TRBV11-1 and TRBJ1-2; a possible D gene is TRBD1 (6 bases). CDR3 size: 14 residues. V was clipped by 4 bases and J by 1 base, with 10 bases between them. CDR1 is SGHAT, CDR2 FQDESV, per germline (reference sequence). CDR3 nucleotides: TGTGCCAGCAGCTGGGACACCCTTAACTATGGCTACACCTTC. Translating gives CASSWDTLNYGYTF.

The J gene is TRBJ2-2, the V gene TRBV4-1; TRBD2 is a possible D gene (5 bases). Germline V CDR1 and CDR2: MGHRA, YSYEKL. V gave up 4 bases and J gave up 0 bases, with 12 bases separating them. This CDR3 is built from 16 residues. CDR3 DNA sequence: TGCGCCAGCAGCCCCCGCCTAGCAACGAACACCGGGGAGCTGTTTTTT. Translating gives CASSPRLATNTGELFF.

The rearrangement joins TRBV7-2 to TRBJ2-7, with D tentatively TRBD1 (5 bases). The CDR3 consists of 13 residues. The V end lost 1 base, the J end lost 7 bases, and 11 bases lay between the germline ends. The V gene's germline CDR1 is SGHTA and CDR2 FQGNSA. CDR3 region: CASSLVRVGEQYF. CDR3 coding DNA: TGTGCCAGCAGCTTAGTCAGGGTTGGGGAGCAGTACTTC. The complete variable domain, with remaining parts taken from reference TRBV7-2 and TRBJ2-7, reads GAGVSQSPSNKVTEKGKDVELRCDPISGHTALYWYRQSLGQGLEFLIYFQGNSAPDKSGLPSDRFSAERTGGSVSTLTIQRTQQEDSAVYLCASSLVRVGEQYFGPGTRLTVT.

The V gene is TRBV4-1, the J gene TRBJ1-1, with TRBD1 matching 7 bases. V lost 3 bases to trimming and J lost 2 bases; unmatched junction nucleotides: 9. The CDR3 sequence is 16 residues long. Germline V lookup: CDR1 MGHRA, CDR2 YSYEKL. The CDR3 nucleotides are TGCGCCAGCAGCCATGTTAACAGGGGCCATAACACTGAAGCTTTCTTT. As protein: CASSHVNRGHNTEAFF.

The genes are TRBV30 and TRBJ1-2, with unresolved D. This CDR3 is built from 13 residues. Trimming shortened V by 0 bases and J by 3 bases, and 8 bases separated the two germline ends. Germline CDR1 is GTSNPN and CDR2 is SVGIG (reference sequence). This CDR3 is CAWSVLDYYGYTF. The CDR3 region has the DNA TGTGCCTGGAGTGTCCTCGACTACTATGGCTACACCTTC.

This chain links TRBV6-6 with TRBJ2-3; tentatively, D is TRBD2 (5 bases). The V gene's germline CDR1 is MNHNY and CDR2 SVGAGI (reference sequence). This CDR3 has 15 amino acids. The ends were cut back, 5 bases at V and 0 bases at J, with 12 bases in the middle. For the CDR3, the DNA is TGTGCCAGCAGTCAGACTACTCCTAGCACAGATACGCAGTATTTT. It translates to CASSQTTPSTDTQYF.